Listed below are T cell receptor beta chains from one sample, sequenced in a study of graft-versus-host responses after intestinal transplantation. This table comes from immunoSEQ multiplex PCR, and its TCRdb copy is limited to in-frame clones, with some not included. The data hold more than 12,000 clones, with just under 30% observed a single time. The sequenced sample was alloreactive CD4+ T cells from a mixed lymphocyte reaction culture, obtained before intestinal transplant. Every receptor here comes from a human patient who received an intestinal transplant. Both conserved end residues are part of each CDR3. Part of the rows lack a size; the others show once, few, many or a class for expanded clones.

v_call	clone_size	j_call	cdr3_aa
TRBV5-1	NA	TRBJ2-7	CASSLSLAGGPREQYF
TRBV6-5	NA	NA	CASSRYRDSSYEQYF
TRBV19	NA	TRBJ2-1	CASSISGRGRFF
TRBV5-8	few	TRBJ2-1	CASSLGTRPYNEQFF
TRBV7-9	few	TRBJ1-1	CASSPTGTRNTEAFF
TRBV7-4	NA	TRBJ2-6	CASSTISSAHKSRANVLTF
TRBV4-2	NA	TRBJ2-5	CASSSRQGIQETQYF
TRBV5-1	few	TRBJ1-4	CASSLEGWSNEKLFF
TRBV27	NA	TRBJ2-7	CASSSRTSVPYEQYF
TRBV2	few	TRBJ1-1	CASSSQGIEKAFF
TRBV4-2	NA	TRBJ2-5	CASSQVGRGGETQYF
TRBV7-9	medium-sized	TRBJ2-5	CASSLGTFQETQYF
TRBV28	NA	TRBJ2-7	CASTQTRSSYEQYF
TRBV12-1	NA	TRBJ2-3	CASSFFPGRSTDTQYF
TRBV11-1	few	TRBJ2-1	CASSLNYNEQFF
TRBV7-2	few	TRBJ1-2	CASSLDRGGRVEGYTF
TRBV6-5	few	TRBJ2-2	CASRLASGLAELFF
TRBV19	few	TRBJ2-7	CASRGGGLTYEQYF
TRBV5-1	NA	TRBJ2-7	CASSLAGLASYEQYF
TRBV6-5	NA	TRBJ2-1	CASSYGPLNEQFF
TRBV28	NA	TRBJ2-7	CASSLGSGKGEQYF
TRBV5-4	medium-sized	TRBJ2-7	CASSARTGAIYEQYF
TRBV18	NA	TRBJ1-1	CASSPNARKGKNTEAFF
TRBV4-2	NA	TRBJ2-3	CASSQGPSGSPDTQYF
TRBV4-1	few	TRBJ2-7	CASSQVHSSIYEQYF
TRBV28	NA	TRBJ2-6	CATIFGGASGANVLTF
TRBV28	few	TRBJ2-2	CASKRDRVGGELFF
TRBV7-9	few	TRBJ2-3	CASSLLVPGSDTQYF
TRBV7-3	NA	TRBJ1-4	CASSLTGTKLFF
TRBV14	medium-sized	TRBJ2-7	CASSQGYEQYF
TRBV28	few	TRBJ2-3	CASSRLAPDTQYF
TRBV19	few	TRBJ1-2	CASSLTGDEGGYTF
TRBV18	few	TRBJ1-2	CASSPRSGTGSYGYTF
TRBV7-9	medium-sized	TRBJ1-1	CASRGQGAKTEAFF
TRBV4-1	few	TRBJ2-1	CASSQDGAKNNEQFF
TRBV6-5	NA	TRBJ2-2	CASSYNSPGELFF
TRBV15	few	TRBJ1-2	CATSRDREVRDAGYTF
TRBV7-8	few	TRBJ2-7	CASSLGGHIYEQYF
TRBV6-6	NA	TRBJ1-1	CASRRTGPGKAFF
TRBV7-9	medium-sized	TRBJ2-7	CASTDRGLAYEQYF
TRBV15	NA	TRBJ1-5	CATTPEGRGGQPQHF
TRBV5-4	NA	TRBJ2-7	CASSQTSGRPGEQYF
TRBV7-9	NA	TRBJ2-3	CASSSTRSTQYF
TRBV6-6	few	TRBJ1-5	CASSLYGGNQPQHF
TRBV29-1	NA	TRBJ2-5	CSVEDPLAGVRETQYF
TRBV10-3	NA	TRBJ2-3	CAISNLRADTQYF
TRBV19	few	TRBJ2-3	CASSIRPSGRDTQYF
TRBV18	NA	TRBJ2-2	CASSPRQGYTGELFF
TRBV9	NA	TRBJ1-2	CASTYMHSRKTYGYTF
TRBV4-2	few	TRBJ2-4	CASSQGDRDIQYF
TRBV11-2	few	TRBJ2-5	CASSKGGEETQYF
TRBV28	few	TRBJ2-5	CASSLNLSGAGRETQYF
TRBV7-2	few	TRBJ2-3	CASSTRQAGGSPDTQYF